This paragraph covers one T cell receptor (beta chain) sequence. This specimen comes from a study of blood T cell repertoires in COVID-19. Profiling relied on immunoSEQ multiplex PCR, and the TCRdb table lists in-frame clones only, not all of them. The data contain around 250,000 clones, roughly 88% of them singletons. Germline V gives CDR1 MNHNS, CDR2 SASEGT. V was cut by 3 bases and J by 2 bases, with 9 bases left in between. The CDR3 has 14 amino acids. Sequenced sample: peripheral blood. The V and J genes are TRBV6-1 and TRBJ2-3; D possibly corresponds to TRBD2 (6 bases). The sequence derives from a man aged 30 to 45 who had recovered from COVID-19. The DNA of the CDR3 is TGTGCCAGCAGTGAGACTAGAACCACAGATACGCAGTATTTT. Its protein is CASSETRTTDTQYF.